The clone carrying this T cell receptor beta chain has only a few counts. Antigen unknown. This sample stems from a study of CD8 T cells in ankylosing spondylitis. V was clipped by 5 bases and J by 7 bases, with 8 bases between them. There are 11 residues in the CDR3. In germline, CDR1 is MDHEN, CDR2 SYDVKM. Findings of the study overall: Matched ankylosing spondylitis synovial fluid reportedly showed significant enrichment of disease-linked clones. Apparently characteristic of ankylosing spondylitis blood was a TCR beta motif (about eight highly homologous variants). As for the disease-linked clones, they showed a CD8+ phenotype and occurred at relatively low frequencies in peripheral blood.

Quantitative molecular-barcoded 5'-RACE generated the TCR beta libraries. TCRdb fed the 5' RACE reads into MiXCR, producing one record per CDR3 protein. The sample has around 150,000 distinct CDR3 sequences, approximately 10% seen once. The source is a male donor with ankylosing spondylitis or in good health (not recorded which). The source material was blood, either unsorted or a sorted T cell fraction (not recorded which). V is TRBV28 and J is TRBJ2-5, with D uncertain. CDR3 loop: CASSNPWTQYF. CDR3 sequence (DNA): TGTGCCAGCAGTAACCCGTGGACCCAGTACTTC. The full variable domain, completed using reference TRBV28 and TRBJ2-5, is DVKVTQSSRYLVKRTGEKVFLECVQDMDHENMFWYRQDPGLGLRLIYFSYDVKMKEKGDIPEGYSVSREKKERFSLILESASTNQTSMYLCASSNPWTQYFGPGTRLLVL.